Sequencing of this T cell receptor beta chain was carried out in a study of blood T cell repertoires in COVID-19. As for the study in general: The United States, Italy and Spain were the sources of the acute and convalescent COVID-19 samples. Sources were T cells, B-cell-depleted T cells, or PBMCs; the material itself was cDNA or gDNA.

The V end lost 5 bases, the J end lost 0 bases, and 10 bases lay between the germline ends. Germline V gene data show CDR1 as SGHVS and CDR2 as FNYEAQ. The CDR3 extends over 14 amino acids. Clones were read by immunoSEQ multiplex PCR, and TCRdb kept only the in-frame ones, dropping some. Among just under 85,000 clones listed, approximately 86% were seen once. This TCR was sampled from a man older than 75 with active or convalescent COVID-19. J is TRBJ1-1 and V is TRBV7-6, with a possible D match to TRBD1 (6 bases). Sample: peripheral blood. The CDR3 reads CASSPTGLNTEAFF. The CDR3 nucleotides read TGTGCCAGCAGCCCCACAGGGTTGAACACTGAAGCTTTCTTT.